This T cell receptor (beta chain) was retrieved from a study of T cells in women clearing cervical HPV infection. Turning to the study itself: Case blood was drawn when the lesion was first found; control blood after infection became undetectable.

Regarding the study as a whole: TRBV6-7 abundance was lower in cases than controls (0.11% versus 0.16%).

The V and J ends lost 5 bases and 1 base, in that order; junction bases with no gene match: 4. The CDR3 is 14 amino acids. The V gene's germline CDR1 is SGHDT and CDR2 YYEEEE. The data were produced by immunoSEQ multiplex PCR, yet TCRdb's version contains in-frame clones alone and is incomplete. The sample table includes about 27,000 clones. Details on this clone: Antigen: not known. The CDR3 extends 3 residues past the end of the read, so its final part is completed from the germline J gene.

The source is a woman aged 18 to 75 with a cervical HPV16 infection that either progressed to CIN3+ or cleared (not recorded which). The sequenced material came from blood buffy coat. This sequence joins TRBV5-6 and TRBJ1-1, with 8 bases lining up with TRBD1. The CDR3 region is CASRPGTGNTEAFF. The DNA read from the CDR3 is TGTGCCAGCAGGCCCGGGACAGGGAACACTGAA.